This T cell receptor (beta chain) stems from a study of cytomegalovirus exposure and HLA in healthy donors. Trimming cost V 5 bases and J 1 base; bases outside gene matches: 11. The CDR3 spans 17 residues. Germline V gives CDR1 LNHDA, CDR2 SQIVND (reference sequence). Study observations and caveats: Owing to their indistinguishability, certain V segments, notably TRBV6-2 and TRBV6-3, were excluded. Reports state that TCR beta sequences accurately predicted most subjects' HLA-A and HLA-B alleles.

This clone was seen more than once but under ten times. The antigen is undetermined. The PCR used 60 Vbeta and 13 Jbeta primers. Sequencing used immunoSEQ multiplex PCR; TCRdb keeps in-frame clones, though not all of them. Here the sample spans 200,000 to 250,000 clones, more than 60% being singletons. The chain is built from TRBV19 and TRBJ1-5; 7 bases are shared with TRBD1. Sequencing was done on a sample of PBMCs. The source of this sequence is a man aged 45-65 years in good health and CMV-seronegative. The CDR3 bases are TGTGCCAGTAGTGGGCTACAGGGGAAGGTGAGCAATCAGCCCCAGCATTTT. Its protein is CASSGLQGKVSNQPQHF.